This T cell receptor (beta chain) was recovered during a study of blood T cell repertoires in COVID-19. The CDR3 runs to 14 residues. In germline, CDR1 is SGHRS, CDR2 YFSETQ. The V gene lost 4 bases and the J gene lost 4 bases, with 11 bases spanning the gap. The protocol was immunoSEQ multiplex PCR, while the TCRdb copy is restricted to in-frame clones and leaves out a portion. The repertoire holds more than 95,000 clones, with 85% as singletons. The gene calls are TRBV5-1 and TRBJ1-4, with a weak D call TRBD1 (5 bases). The specimen was peripheral blood. The source is a man in his forties or fifties with acute or convalescent COVID-19. CDR3 coding DNA: TGCGCCAGCAGCACCGACAGAAATAATGAAAAACTGTTTTTT. Translation gives CASSTDRNNEKLFF.